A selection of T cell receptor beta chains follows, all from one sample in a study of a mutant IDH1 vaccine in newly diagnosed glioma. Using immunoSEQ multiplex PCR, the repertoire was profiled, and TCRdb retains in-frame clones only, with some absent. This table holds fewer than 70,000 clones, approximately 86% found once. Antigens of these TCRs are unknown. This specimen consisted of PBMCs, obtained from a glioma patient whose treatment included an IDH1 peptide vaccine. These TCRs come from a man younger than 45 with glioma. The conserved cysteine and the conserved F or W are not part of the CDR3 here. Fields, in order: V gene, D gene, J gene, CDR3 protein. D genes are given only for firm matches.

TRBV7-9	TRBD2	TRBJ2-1	ASATSGLEQF
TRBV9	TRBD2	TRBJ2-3	ASSVAVSGGYTDTQY
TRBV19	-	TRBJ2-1	ATRGLDSGSYNEQF
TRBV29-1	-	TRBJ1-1	SVDSGVNTEAF
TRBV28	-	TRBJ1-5	ASSYRGPQH
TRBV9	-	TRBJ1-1	ASSHGQLNTEAF
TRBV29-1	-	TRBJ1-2	SVDRGDYGYT
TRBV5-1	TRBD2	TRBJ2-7	ASKGTSNNEQY
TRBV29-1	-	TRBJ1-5	SVEVSSNQPQH
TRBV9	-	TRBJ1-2	ASTVRSGGYT
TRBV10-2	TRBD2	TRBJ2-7	ASRAGLAGYEQY
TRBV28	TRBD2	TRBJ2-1	ASSSPSGSRSYNEQF
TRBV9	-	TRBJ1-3	ASSAPAGNTIY
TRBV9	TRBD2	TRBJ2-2	ASSAGLAGGNGELF
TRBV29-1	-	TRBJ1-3	SAAGFGNTIY
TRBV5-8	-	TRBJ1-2	ASSPVWRANYGYT
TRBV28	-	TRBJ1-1	ASSFSQVEAF
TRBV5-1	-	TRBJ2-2	ASRKGQNTGELF
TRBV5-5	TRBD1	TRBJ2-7	ASSFPYRGRGEQY
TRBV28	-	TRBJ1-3	ASSPPNRVITGNTIY
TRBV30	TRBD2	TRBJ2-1	AWSSTMEFLGGGAYNEQF
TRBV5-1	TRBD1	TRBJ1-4	ASSSGQGDEKLF
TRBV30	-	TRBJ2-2	AWSMDSRGSGELF
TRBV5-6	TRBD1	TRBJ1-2	ASSLGQGYYGYT
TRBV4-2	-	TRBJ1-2	ASSQDSPGYT
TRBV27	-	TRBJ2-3	ASSLLGGADTQY
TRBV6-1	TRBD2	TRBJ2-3	ASSDFLAGDTDTQY
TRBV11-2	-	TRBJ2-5	ASSLDLTSGTQY
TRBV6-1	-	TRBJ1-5	ASQDNWPQH
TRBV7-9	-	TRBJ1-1	ASSPSTEAF
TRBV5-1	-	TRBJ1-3	ASSLGQPSSGNTIY
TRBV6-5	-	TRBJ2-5	ASSYSLQGGMETQY
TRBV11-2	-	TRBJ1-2	ASSSNVGYGYT
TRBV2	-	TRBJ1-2	ASRVEQGYGYT
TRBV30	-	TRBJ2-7	AWSVSGYEQY
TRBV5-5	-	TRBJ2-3	ASSLTRTDTQY
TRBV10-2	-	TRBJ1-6	ASRQSSYNSPLH
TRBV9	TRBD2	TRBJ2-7	ASSDGTSGSSYEQY
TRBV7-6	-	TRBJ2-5	ASSYGPYQETQY
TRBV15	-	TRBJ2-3	ATSRGRGGAGIDTQY
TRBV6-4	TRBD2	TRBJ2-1	ASSRGPSGRGQNEQF
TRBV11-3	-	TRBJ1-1	ASSMGQGRNTEAF
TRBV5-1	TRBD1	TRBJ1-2	ASRDTGGELYGYT
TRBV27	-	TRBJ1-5	ASSLSQGQNQPQH
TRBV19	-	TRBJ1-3	ATQGRSGNTIY
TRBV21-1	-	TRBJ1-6	ASSDPGTGGEGSPLH
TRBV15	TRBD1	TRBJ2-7	ATSKNRGAHEQY
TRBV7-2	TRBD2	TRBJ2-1	ASSLYLWTSGSYNEQF
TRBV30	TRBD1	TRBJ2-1	AWRGQGARDEQF
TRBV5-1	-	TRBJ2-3	ASSLGAESDTQY
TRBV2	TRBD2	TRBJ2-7	ASGGDPYEQY
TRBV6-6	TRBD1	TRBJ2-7	ASSRGQGEVEQY
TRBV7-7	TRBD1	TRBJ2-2	ASSLSSGTGRTGELF